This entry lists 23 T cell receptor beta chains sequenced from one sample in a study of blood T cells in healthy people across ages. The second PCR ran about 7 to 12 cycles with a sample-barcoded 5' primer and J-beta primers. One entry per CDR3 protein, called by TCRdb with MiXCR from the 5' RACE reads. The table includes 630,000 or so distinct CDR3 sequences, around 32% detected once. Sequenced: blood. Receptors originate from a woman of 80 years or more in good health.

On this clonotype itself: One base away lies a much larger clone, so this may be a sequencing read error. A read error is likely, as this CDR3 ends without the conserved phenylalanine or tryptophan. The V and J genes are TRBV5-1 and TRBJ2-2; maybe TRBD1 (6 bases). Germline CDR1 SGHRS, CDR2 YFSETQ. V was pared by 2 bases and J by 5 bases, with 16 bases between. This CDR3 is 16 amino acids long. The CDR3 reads CASSLRSGAGTGELFL. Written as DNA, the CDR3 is TGCGCCAGCAGCTTACGCTCAGGGGCAGGAACCGGGGAGCTGTTTCTT.

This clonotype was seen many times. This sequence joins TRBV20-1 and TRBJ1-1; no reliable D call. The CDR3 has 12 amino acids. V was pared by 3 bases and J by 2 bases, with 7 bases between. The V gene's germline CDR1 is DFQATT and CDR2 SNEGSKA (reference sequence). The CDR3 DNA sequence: TGCAGTGCTAGCCGATACAACACTGAAGCTTTCTTT. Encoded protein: CSASRYNTEAFF.

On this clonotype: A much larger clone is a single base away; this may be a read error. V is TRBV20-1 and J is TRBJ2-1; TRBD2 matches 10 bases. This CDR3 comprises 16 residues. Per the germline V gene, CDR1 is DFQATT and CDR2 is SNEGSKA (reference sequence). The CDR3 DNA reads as TGCTGTGCTAGAGATTATCAGCGGGGGGGCTACAATGAGCAGTTCTTC. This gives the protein CCARDYQRGGYNEQFF.

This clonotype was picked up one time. In nucleotides, the CDR3 is TGTGCCAGTAGTGTAACCGGTAATCAGCCCCAGCATTTT. Amino acid sequence: CASSVTGNQPQHF. The chain couples TRBV19 to TRBJ1-5; D unresolved. This CDR3 is built from 13 residues. CDR1 is LNHDA, CDR2 SQIVND, per germline (reference sequence). V lost 5 bases, J lost 4 bases, and 9 bases lay in between.

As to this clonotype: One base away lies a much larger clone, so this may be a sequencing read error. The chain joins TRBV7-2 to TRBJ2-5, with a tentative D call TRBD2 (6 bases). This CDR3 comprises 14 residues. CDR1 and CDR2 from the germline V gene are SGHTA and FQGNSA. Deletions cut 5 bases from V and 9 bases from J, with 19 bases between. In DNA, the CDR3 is TGTGCCAGCAGCCCTGGCGGGACCGGAGGGGCCCAGTACTTC. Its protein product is CASSPGGTGGAQYF. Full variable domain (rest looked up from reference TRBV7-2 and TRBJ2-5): GAGVSQSPSNKVTEKGKDVELRCDPISGHTALYWYRQSLGQGLEFLIYFQGNSAPDKSGLPSDRFSAERTGGSVSTLTIQRTQQEDSAVYLCASSPGGTGGAQYFGPGTRLLVL.

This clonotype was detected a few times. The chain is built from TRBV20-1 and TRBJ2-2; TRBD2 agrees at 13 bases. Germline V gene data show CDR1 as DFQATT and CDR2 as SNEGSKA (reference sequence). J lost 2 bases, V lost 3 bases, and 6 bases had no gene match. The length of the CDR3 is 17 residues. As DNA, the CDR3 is TGCAGTGCTAGGAGGGGACTAGCGGGGACCAACACCGGGGAGCTGTTTTTT. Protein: CSARRGLAGTNTGELFF.

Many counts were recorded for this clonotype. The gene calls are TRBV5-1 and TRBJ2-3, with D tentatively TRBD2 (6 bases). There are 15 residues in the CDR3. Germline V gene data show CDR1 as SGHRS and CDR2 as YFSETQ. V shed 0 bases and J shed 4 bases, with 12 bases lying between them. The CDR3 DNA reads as TGCGCCAGCAGCTTGGTACTAGCAGGACCAGATACGCAGTATTTT. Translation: CASSLVLAGPDTQYF.

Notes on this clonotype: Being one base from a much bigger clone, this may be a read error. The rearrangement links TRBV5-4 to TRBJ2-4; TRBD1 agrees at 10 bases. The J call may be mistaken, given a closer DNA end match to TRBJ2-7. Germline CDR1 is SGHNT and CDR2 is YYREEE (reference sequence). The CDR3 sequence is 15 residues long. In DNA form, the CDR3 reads TGTGCCAGCAGCTCCGGGACAGGGGTAGGCTACGAGCAGTACTTC. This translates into CASSSGTGVGYEQYF.

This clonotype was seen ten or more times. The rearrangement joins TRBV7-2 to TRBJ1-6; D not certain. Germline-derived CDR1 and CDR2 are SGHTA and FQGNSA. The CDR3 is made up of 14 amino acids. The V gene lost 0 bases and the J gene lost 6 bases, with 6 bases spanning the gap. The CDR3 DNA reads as TGTGCCAGCAGCTTAGCAGGATTTAATTCACCCCTCCACTTT. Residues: CASSLAGFNSPLHF.

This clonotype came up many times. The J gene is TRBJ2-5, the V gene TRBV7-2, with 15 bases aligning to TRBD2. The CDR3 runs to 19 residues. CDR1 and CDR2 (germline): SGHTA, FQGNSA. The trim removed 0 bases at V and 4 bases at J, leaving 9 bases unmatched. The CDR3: CASSLAFRGTSGGPETQYF. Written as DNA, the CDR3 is TGTGCCAGCAGCTTAGCGTTTCGAGGGACTAGCGGGGGGCCAGAGACCCAGTACTTC.

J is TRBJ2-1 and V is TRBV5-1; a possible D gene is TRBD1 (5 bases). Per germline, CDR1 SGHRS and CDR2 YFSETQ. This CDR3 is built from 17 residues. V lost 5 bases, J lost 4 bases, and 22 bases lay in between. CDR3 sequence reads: CASSDSYLVFSYNEQFF. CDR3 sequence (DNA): TGCGCCAGCAGTGACAGCTACCTGGTGTTTTCGTACAATGAGCAGTTCTTC.

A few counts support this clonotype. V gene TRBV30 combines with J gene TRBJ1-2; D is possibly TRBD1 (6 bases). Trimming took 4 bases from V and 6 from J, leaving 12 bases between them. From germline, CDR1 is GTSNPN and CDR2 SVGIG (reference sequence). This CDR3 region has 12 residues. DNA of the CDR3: TGTGCCTGGAAACAGGGAGAACATGGCTACACCTTC. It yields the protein CAWKQGEHGYTF.

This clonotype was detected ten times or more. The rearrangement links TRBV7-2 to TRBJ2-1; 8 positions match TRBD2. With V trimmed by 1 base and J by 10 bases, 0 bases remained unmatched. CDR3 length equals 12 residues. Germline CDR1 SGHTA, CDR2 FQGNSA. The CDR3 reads CASSLERGEQFF. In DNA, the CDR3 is TGTGCCAGCAGCTTAGAGCGGGGGGAGCAGTTCTTC. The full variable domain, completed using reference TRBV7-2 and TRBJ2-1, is GAGVSQSPSNKVTEKGKDVELRCDPISGHTALYWYRQSLGQGLEFLIYFQGNSAPDKSGLPSDRFSAERTGGSVSTLTIQRTQQEDSAVYLCASSLERGEQFFGPGTRLTVL.

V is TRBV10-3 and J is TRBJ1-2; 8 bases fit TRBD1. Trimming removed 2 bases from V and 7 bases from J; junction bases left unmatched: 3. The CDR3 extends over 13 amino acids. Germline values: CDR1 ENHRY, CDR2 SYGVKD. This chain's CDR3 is CAISEAGGGGYTF. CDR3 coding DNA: TGTGCCATCAGTGAGGCAGGGGGCGGTGGCTACACCTTC.

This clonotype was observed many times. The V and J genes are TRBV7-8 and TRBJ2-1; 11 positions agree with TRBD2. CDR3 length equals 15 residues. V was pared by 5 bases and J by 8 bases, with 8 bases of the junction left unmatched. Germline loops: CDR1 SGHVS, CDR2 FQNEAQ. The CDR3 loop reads CASSPGLAGGHEQFF. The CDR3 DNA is TGTGCCAGCAGCCCCGGACTAGCGGGCGGCCATGAGCAGTTCTTC.

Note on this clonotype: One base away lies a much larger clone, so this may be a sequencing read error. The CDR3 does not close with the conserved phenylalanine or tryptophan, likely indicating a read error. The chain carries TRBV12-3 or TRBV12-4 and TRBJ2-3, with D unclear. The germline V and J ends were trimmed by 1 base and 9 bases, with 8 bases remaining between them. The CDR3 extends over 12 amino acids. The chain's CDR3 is CASSLGSRTQYL. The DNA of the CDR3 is TGTGCCAGCAGTTTAGGCTCCCGAACGCAGTATTTG.

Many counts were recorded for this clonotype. The CDR3 region has the DNA TGTGCCAGCAGATGGACAGGTCATGGCTACACCTTC. This gives the protein CASRWTGHGYTF. The V call is TRBV2, the J call TRBJ1-2; TRBD1 matches 7 bases. Germline loops: CDR1 SNHLY, CDR2 FYNNEI. V lost 6 bases and J lost 6; bases outside the gene matches: 4. This CDR3 comprises 12 residues.

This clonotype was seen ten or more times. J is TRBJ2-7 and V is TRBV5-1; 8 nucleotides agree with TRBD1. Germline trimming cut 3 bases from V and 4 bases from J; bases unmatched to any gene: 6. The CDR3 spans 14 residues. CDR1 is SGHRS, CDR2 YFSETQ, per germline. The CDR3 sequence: CASSSSGQGYEQYF. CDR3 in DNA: TGCGCCAGCAGCTCTTCCGGACAGGGTTACGAGCAGTACTTC.

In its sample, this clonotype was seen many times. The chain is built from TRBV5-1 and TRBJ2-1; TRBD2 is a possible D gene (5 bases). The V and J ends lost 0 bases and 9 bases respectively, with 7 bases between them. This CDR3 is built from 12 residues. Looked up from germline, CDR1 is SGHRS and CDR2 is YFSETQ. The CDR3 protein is CASSLGSVEQFF. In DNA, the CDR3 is TGCGCCAGCAGCTTGGGTAGCGTTGAGCAGTTCTTC.

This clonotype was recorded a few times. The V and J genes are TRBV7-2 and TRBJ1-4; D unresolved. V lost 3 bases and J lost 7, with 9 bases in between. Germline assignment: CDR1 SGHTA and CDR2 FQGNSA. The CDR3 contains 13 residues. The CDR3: CASSLNRGEKLFF. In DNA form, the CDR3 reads TGTGCCAGCAGCTTGAACCGGGGTGAAAAACTGTTTTTT.

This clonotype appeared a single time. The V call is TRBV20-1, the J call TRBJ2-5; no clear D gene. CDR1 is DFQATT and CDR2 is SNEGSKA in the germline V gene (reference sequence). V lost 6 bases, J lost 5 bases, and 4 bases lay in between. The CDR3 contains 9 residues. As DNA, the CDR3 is TGCAGTGCCCCGGAGACCCAGTACTTC. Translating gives CSAPETQYF.

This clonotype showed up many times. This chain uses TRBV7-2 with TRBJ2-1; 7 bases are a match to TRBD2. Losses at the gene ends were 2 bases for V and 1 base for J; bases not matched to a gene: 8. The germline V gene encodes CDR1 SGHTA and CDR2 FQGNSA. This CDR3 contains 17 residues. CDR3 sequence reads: CASSLWGGARSYNEQFF. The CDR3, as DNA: TGTGCCAGCAGCTTATGGGGGGGTGCCAGGTCCTACAATGAGCAGTTCTTC.

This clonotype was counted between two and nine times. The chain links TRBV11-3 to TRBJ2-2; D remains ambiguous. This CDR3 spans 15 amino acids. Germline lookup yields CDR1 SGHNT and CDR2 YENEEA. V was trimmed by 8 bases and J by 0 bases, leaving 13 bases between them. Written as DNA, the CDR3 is TGTGCCAGCCGCCCAGGACCTACGAACACCGGGGAGCTGTTTTTT. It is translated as CASRPGPTNTGELFF.